The subject of this entry is one T cell receptor (beta chain). The table lists this clonotype with many counts. No cognate antigen has been identified for it. Base qualities are missing; no much larger clone stands one base away. Libraries were constructed by PCR. The instrument given in TCRdb is Illumina HiSeq 2500. To normalize quantification of the TCRbeta repertoire, the TCR libraries were built with molecular barcoding that relied on unique molecular identifiers. In-frame beta chains were kept once TCRdb had trimmed the public reads at Q25 with fastp and called clones with MiXCR. Each entry is one CDR3 protein sequence, shown with its most common DNA and genes. This sample holds some 300,000 distinct CDR3 sequences; roughly 7.8% were observed only once. The top ten constitute over 7.5% of the sample. The meaning of the sample's treatment or condition label: allogeneic hematopoietic cell transplantation with graft depleted of TCRalphabeta T cells and CD19 B cells. The children who served as transplant recipients had been given grafts of TCRalphabeta/CD19-depleted allogeneic hematopoietic cells.

The sample belongs to a study of T-cell reconstitution after alpha-beta-depleted transplantation in children (TCRdb year 2016). In terms of the full investigation: The study quantitatively tracked T-cell immune reconstitution after TCRalphabeta/CD19-depleted allogeneic hematopoietic cell transplantation in children using TCR repertoire profiling. General study outcomes and caveats: In some patients, the high TCRbeta diversity seen at day 60 was put down to recipient T cells and intrathymic progenitors that had survived conditioning. The apparently early alphabetaT-cell count recovery about two months after transplant was reportedly dependent on only several hundred rapidly expanded clones derived from non-depleted graft cells. Hyperexpanded clone frequencies declined over subsequent months; after one year, T-cell counts and TCRbeta diversity were mostly attributed to newly produced T cells.

Counted from cysteine to phenylalanine, this CDR3 has 13 amino acids. Only the CDR3 region is kept as DNA, spanning 39 bases read in frame from base 1. Trimming at the junction amounts to 1 base on V and 0 bases on J, and the germline ends lie 5 bases apart. CDR1 and CDR2, looked up from the germline V gene, are SQVTM and ANQGSEA. The TCR was taken from a female patient aged 2-9 years who had a stem cell transplant for Fanconi anemia, so the T cells may come from the graft donor. This specimen was peripheral blood, taken 360 days after TCRalphabeta/CD19-depleted stem cell transplant. The V and J genes are TRBV29-1 and TRBJ2-3; the D gene is perhaps TRBD1 or TRBD2, as each covers 5 bases. The CDR3 reads CSVEGGSTDTQYF. The nucleotides are TGCAGCGTTGAAGGGGGGAGCACAGATACGCAGTATTTT.